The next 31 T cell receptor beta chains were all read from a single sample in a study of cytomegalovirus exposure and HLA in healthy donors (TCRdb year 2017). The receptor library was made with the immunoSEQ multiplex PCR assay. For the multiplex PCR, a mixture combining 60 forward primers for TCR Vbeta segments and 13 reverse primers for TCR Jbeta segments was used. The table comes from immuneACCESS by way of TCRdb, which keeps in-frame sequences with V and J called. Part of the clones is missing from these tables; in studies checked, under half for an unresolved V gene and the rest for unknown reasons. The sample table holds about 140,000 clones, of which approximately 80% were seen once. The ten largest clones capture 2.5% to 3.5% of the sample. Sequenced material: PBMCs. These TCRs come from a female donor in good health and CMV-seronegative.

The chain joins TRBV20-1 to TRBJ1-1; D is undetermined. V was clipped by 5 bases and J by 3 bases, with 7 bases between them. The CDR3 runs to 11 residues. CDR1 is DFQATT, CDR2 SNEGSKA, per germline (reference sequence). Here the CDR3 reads CSAFRYTEAFF. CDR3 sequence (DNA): TGCAGTGCTTTCAGGTACACTGAAGCTTTCTTT.

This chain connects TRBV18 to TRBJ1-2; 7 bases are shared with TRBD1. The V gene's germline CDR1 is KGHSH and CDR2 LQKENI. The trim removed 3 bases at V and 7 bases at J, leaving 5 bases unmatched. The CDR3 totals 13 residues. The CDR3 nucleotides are TGTGCCAGCTCACCGACAGGGTACGGTGGCTACACCTTC. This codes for CASSPTGYGGYTF. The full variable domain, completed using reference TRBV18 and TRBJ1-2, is NAGVMQNPRHLVRRRGQEARLRCSPMKGHSHVYWYRQLPEEGLKFMVYLQKENIIDESGMPKERFSAEFPKEGPSILRIQQVVRGDSAAYFCASSPTGYGGYTFGSGTRLTVV.

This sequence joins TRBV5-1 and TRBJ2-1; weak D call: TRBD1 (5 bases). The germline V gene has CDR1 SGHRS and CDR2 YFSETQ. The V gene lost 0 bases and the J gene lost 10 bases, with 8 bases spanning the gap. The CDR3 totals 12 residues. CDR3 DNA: TGCGCCAGCAGCTTGGGGCAGGGCGAGCAGTTCTTC. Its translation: CASSLGQGEQFF.

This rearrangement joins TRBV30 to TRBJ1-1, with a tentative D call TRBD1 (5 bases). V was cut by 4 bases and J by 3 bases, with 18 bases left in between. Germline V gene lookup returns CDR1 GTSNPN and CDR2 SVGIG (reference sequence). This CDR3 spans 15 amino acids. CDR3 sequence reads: CAWTPDSGGDTEAFF. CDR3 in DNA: TGTGCCTGGACCCCCGATTCGGGGGGGGACACTGAAGCTTTCTTT.

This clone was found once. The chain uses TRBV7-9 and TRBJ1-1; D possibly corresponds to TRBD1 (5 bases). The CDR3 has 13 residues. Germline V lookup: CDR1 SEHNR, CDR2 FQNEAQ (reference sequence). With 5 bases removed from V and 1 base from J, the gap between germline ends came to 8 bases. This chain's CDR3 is CASSLDTNTEAFF. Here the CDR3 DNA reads TGTGCCAGCAGCCTGGACACGAACACTGAAGCTTTCTTT.

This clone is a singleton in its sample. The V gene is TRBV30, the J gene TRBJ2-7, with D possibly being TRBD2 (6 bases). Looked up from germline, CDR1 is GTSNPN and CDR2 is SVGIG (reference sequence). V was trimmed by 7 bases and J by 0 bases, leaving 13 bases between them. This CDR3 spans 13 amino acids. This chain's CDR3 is CASTGLSSYEQYF. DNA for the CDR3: TGTGCCTCCACGGGACTTTCCTCCTACGAGCAGTACTTC.

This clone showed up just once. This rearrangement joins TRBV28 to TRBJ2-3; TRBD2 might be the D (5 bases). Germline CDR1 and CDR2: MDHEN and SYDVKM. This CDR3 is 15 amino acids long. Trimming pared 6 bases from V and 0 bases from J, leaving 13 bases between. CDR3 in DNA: TGTGCCAGCAGCAGGAGGACCCCAAGCACAGATACGCAGTATTTT. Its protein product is CASSRRTPSTDTQYF. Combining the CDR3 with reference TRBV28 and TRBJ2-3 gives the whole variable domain DVKVTQSSRYLVKRTGEKVFLECVQDMDHENMFWYRQDPGLGLRLIYFSYDVKMKEKGDIPEGYSVSREKKERFSLILESASTNQTSMYLCASSRRTPSTDTQYFGPGTRLTVL.

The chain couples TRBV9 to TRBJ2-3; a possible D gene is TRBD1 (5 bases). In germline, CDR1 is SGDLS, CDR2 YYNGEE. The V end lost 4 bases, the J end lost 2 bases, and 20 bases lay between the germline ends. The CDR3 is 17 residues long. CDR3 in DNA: TGTGCCAGCAGCTCCCCCACCTGGGGCGGTCACACAGATACGCAGTATTTT. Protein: CASSSPTWGGHTDTQYF.

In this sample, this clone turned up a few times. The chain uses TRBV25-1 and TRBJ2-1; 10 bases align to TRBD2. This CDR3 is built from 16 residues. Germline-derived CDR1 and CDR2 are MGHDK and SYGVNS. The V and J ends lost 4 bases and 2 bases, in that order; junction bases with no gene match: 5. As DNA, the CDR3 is TGTGCCAGCAGTGGATTAGCGGGGGGCGCCTACAATGAGCAGTTCTTC. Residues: CASSGLAGGAYNEQFF. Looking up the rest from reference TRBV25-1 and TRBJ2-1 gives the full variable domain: EADIYQTPRYLVIGTGKKITLECSQTMGHDKMYWYQQDPGMELHLIHYSYGVNSTEKGDLSSESTVSRIRTEHFPLTLESARPSHTSQYLCASSGLAGGAYNEQFFGPGTRLTVL.

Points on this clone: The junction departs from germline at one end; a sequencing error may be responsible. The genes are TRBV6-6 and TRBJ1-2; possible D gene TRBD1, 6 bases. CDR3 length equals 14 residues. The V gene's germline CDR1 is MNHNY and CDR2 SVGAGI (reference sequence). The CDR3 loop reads CASSRDRKNYGYPF. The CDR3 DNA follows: TGTGCCAGCAGCCGTGACAGGAAGAACTATGGCTACCCCTTC.

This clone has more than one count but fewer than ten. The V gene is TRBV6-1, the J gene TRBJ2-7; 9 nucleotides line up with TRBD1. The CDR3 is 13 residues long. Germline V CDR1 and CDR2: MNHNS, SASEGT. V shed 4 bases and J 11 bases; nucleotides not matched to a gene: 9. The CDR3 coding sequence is TGTGCCAGCAGTGTGGACCCCGGGGACAGGGAGTACTTC. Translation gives CASSVDPGDREYF.

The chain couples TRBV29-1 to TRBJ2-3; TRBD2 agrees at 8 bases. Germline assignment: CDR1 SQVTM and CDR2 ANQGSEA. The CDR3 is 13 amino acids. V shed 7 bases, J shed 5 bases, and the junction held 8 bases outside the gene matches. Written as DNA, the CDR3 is TGCAGCGCCGGGGGGGTGACGCGAGATACGCAGTATTTT. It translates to CSAGGVTRDTQYF.

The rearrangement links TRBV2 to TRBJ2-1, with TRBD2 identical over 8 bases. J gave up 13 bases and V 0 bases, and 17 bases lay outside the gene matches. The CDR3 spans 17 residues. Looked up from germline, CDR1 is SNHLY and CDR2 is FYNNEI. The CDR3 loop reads CASSEAHLGLGFCLQFF. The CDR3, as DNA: TGTGCCAGCAGTGAAGCGCATTTGGGACTAGGATTTTGTCTTCAGTTCTTC.

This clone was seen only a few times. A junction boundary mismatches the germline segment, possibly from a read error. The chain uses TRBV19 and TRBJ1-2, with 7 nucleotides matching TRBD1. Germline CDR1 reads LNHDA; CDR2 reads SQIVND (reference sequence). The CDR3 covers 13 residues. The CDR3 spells CASRHRGDYGYPF. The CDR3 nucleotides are TGTGCCAGTAGACACAGGGGTGACTATGGCTACCCCTTC.

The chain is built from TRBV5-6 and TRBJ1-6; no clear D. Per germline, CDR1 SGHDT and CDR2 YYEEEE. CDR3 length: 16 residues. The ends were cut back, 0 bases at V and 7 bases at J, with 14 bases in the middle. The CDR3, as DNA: TGTGCCAGCAGCTTGGGGGAGGGAGTTTTCAATTCACCCCTCCACTTT. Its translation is CASSLGEGVFNSPLHF.

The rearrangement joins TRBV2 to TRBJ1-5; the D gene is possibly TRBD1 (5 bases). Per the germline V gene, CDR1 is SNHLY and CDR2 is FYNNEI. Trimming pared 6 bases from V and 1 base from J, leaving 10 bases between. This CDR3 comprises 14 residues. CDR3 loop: CASRIGASNQPQHF. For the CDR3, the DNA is TGTGCCAGCAGAATTGGGGCCAGCAATCAGCCCCAGCATTTT. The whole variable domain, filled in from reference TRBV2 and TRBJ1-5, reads EPEVTQTPSHQVTQMGQEVILRCVPISNHLYFYWYRQILGQKVEFLVSFYNNEISEKSEIFDDQFSVERPDGSNFTLKIRSTKLEDSAMYFCASRIGASNQPQHFGDGTRLSIL.

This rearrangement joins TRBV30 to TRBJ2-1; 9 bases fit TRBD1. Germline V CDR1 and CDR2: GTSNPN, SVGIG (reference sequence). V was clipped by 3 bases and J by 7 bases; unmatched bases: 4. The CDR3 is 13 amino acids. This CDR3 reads CAWSRDRGNEQFF. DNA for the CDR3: TGTGCCTGGAGCCGAGACAGGGGGAATGAGCAGTTCTTC.

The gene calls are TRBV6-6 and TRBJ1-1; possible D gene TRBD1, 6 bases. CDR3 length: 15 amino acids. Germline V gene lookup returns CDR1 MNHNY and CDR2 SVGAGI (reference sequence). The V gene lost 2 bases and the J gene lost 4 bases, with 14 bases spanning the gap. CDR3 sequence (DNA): TGTGCCAGCAGTTACCAGCCAAGGGGGACCACTGAAGCTTTCTTT. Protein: CASSYQPRGTTEAFF.

CDR3 coding DNA: TGCGCCAGCAGGCGACTAGCGCAAACTAGCTCCTACGAGCAGTACTTC. Amino acid sequence: CASRRLAQTSSYEQYF. The chain is built from TRBV5-1 and TRBJ2-7, with 8 bases aligning to TRBD2. The CDR3 extends over 16 amino acids. V dropped 5 bases and J dropped 0; count of bases not matched to a gene: 10. Germline CDR1 SGHRS, CDR2 YFSETQ.

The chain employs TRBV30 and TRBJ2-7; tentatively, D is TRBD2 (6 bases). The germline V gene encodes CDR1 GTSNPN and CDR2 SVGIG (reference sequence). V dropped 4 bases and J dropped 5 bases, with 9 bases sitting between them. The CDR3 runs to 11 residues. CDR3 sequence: CAWTRRDEQYF. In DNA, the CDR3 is TGTGCCTGGACCAGGAGGGACGAGCAGTACTTC. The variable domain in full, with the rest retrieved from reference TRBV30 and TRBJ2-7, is SQTIHQWPATLVQPVGSPLSLECTVEGTSNPNLYWYRQAAGRGLQLLFYSVGIGQISSEVPQNLSASRPQDRQFILSSKKLLLSDSGFYLCAWTRRDEQYFGPGTRLTVT.

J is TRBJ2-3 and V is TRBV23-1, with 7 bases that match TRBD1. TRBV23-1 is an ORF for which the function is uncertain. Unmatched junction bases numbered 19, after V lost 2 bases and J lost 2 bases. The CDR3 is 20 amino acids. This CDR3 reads CASSQPTPNPGQRNTDTQYF. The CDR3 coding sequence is TGCGCCAGCAGTCAACCCACCCCCAACCCGGGACAGAGAAACACAGATACGCAGTATTTT.

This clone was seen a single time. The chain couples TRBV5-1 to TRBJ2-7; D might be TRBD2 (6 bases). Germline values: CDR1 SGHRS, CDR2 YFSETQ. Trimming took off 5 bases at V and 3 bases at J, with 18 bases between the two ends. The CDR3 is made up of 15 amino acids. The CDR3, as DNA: TGCGCCAGCAGTTGGCTAGTGGGGGGAGGCTACGAGCAGTACTTC. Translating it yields CASSWLVGGGYEQYF.

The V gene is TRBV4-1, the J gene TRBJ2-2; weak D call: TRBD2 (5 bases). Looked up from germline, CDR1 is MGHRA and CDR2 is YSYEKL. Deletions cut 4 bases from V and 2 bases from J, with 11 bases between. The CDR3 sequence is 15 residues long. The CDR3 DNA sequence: TGCGCCAGCAGCCTACTTGGACTTAACACCGGGGAGCTGTTTTTT. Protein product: CASSLLGLNTGELFF.

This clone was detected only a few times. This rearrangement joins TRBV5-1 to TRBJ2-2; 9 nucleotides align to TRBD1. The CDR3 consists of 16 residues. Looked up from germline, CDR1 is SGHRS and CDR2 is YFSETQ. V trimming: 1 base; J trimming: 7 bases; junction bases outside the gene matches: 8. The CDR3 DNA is TGCGCCAGCAGCTTGACGACCGGGACAGGGAACGGGGAGCTGTTTTTT. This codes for CASSLTTGTGNGELFF.

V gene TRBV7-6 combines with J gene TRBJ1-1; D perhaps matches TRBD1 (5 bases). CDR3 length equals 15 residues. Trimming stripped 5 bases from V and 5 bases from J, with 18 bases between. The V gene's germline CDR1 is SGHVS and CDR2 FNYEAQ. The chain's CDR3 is CASSPWEVGPTEAFF. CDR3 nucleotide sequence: TGTGCCAGCAGCCCGTGGGAGGTGGGACCAACTGAAGCTTTCTTT.

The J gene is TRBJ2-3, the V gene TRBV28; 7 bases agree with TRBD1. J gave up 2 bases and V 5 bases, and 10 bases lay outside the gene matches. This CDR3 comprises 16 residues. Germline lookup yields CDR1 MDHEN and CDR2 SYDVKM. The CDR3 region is CASSPSDRAITDTQYF. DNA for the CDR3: TGTGCCAGCAGTCCATCAGACAGGGCTATCACAGATACGCAGTATTTT.

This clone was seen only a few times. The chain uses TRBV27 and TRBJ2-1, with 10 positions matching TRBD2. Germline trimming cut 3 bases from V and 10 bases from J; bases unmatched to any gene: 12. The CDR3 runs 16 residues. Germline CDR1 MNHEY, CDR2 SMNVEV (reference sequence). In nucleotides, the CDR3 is TGTGCCAGCAGTTTCCTATCCAGCGGGAGGGCCCGGGAGCAGTTCTTC. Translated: CASSFLSSGRAREQFF.

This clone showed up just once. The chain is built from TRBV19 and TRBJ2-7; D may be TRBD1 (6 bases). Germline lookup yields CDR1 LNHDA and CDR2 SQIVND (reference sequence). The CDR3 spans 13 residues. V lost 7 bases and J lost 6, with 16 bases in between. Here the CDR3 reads CASTPTPGAEQYF. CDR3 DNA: TGTGCCAGTACCCCAACGCCAGGGGCCGAGCAGTACTTC.

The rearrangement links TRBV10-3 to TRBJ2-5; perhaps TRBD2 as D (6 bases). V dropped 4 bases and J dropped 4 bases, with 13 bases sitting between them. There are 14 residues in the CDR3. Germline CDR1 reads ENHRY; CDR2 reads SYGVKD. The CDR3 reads CAISGRGSAETQYF. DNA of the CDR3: TGTGCCATCAGTGGACGGGGGTCGGCAGAGACCCAGTACTTC.

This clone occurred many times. The CDR3 nucleotides are TGTGCCAGCAGCCCCTTGGAGGGGATTAGCGAGCAGTACTTC. Its protein is CASSPLEGISEQYF. The V call is TRBV21-1, the J call TRBJ2-7; TRBD2, the table's D call, lacks a check against the DNA. TRBV21-1 is recorded as a pseudogene. The CDR3 has 14 amino acids.

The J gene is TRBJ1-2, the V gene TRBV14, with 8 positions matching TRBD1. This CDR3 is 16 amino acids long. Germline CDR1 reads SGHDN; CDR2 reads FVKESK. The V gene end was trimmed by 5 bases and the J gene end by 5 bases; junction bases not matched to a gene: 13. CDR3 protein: CASSASRQGTAYGYTF. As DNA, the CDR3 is TGTGCCAGCAGCGCGAGTCGACAGGGGACCGCTTATGGCTACACCTTC.